This TCR beta chain was captured by sequencing in a study of breast tumors, draining lymph nodes, adjacent tissues. Each CDR3 protein gets one entry after TCRdb re-called the multiplex PCR reads with MiXCR. The data show over 200,000 distinct CDR3 sequences, approximately 31% seen once. Samples came from axillary lymph nodes draining the breast cancer. Study-wide points: Luminal-like breast cancer showed significantly greater tumor-nontumor repertoire similarity than basal-like breast cancer did. Tumors had less TCR diversity than lymph nodes, more than nontumor tissue. Data fit most tumor T cells coming from lymph node, expanding in tumor. The lymph node origin of tumor T cells was framed as consistent with a hypothesis, not demonstrated.

V lost 3 bases and J lost 9, with 12 bases in between. Germline CDR1 DFQATT, CDR2 SNEGSKA (reference sequence). The CDR3 covers 13 residues. Turning to this clonotype: As yet, its antigen is unknown.

Sequenced input: axillary lymph node tissue. This sequence was found in a female donor with breast cancer. Some clones in this sample may be carry-over from other donors' samples. The rearrangement joins TRBV20-1 to TRBJ1-6; D not certain. CDR3 DNA sequence: TGCAGTGCTAGTCCTGGGAGAGGTTCACCCCTCCACTTT. This encodes CSASPGRGSPLHF.